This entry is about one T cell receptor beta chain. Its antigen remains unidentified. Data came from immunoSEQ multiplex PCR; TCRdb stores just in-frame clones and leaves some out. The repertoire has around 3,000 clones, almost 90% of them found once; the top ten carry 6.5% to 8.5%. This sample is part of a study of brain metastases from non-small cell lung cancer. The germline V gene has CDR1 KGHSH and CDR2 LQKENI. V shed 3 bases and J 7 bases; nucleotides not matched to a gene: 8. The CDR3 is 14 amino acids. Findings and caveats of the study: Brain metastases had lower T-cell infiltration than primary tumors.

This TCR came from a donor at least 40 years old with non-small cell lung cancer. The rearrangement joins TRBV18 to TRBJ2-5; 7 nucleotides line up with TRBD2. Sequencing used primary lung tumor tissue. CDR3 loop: CASSPLDRGGTQYF. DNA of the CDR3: TGTGCCAGCTCACCCCTTGACCGCGGGGGGACCCAGTACTTC.